Following are 2 T cell receptor beta chains from one sample sequenced in a study of response to subunit inactivated influenza vaccine. TCRdb re-analysed the RT-PCR reads in MiXCR, keeping a single row per CDR3 protein. This sample carries 450,000 to 550,000 distinct CDR3 sequences, over 25% of them seen once, and the ten largest clones take under 2.5%. Sequenced material: CD4+ T cells sorted from PBMCs, taken about 5 days after vaccination. These receptors were obtained from a man aged 50 to 59 who received an inactivated influenza vaccine.

This clonotype was seen repeatedly, ten times or more. This chain links TRBV7-2 with TRBJ2-1; the D gene is possibly TRBD1 (6 bases). CDR3 length: 14 amino acids. V was shortened by 2 bases and J by 2 bases, with 7 bases between the two germline ends. The germline V gene has CDR1 SGHTA and CDR2 FQGNSA. CDR3 sequence: CASSLRDTYNEQFF. The CDR3 coding sequence is TGTGCCAGCAGCTTACGGGACACCTACAATGAGCAGTTCTTC.

The CDR3 loop is CASSQTQTQYF. The CDR3 DNA sequence: TGTGCCAGCAGCCAAACGCAGACCCAGTACTTC. The chain couples TRBV3-1 to TRBJ2-5; D is undetermined. Per germline, CDR1 LGHDT and CDR2 YNNKEL (reference sequence). V was clipped by 2 bases and J by 6 bases, with 4 bases between them. The CDR3 extends over 11 amino acids.